This T cell receptor (beta chain) was sequenced in a study of blood T cells in healthy people across ages. Overall study context: There was about one barcoded beta molecule captured by template switching per two T cells. Study findings and constraints: Relative to aged donors, long-lived donors carried more naive CD4+ cells and displayed higher diversity.

With respect to this clonotype: Its antigen remains unknown.

Alongside a J-beta primer mix, a sample-barcoded 5' primer served in a second PCR lasting about 7 to 12 cycles. Each cDNA molecule carried a tag from a template-switch adaptor that contained 12 random nucleotides. Each CDR3 protein gets one entry after TCRdb re-called the 5' RACE reads with MiXCR. Of about 800,000 distinct CDR3 sequences detected, nearly 60% appear once; the ten largest clones hold about 20%. V was shortened by 4 bases and J by 2 bases, with 14 bases between the two germline ends. Germline CDR1 is LGHNA and CDR2 is YSLEER. The CDR3 is made up of 15 amino acids. The sequence was collected from a man aged 25 to 40 in good health. J is TRBJ2-5 and V is TRBV4-3; D might be TRBD2 (5 bases). Sequenced material: blood. CDR3 sequence reads: CASSLERSGQETQYF. The DNA for the CDR3 is TGCGCCAGCAGCCTTGAACGCAGCGGACAAGAGACCCAGTACTTC.